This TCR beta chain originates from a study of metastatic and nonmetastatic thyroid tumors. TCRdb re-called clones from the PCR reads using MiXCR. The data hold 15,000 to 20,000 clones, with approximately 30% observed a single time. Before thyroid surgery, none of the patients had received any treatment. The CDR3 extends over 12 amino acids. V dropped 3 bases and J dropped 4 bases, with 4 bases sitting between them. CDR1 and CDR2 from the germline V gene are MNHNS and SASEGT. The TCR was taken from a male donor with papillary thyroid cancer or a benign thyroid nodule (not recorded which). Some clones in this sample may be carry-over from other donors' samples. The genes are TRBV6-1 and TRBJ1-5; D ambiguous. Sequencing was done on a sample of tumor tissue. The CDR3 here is CASSDRNQPQHF. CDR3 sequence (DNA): TGTGCCAGCAGTGACAGGAATCAGCCCCAGCATTTT.